This T cell receptor beta chain is drawn from a study of CD8+ T cells in alopecia areata. RNA was extracted and reverse transcribed into cDNA as the sequencing template. Assay: immunoSEQ multiplex PCR; the TCRdb copy retains only in-frame clones and omits some. Among about 120,000 clones, 55% to 65% were seen once, and the ten largest hold about 3%. A word on this clone: The antigen is not known.

The ends were cut back, 10 bases at V and 3 bases at J, with 14 bases in the middle. Germline CDR1 is MNHNY and CDR2 is SVGAGI (reference sequence). The CDR3 covers 13 residues. General study findings and limits: Clonality was higher in lesional than normal scalp, especially in alopecia totalis/universalis.

The sequence was collected from a human donor in good health. Sequencing was done on a sample of CD4+ T cells sorted from blood. The gene calls are TRBV6-6 and TRBJ2-3; D perhaps matches TRBD2 (6 bases). CDR3 nucleotides: TGTGCCACGACCCGGGGGAGGACAGATACGCAGTATTTT. Its protein product is CATTRGRTDTQYF.